Given below is one T cell receptor (beta chain) in context. Its binding antigen is unknown. Base qualities are not recorded, but no much larger clone differs from it by a single base. Sorted unstimulated T cells and proliferating T cells recovered from mixed lymphocyte reactions underwent TCRbeta CDR3 sequencing. Fresh whole blood from about 9 HLA-typed healthy donors was used as the source from which PBMCs were isolated. This entry is derived from a study of siplizumab effects on memory and regulatory T cells (dated by TCRdb to the late 2010s). A note on the overall study: The study looked at the effect of siplizumab, an anti-CD2 antibody, on alloreactive T-cell subsets in allogeneic mixed lymphocyte reactions made from human PBMCs. Overall study results and their limits: Among mappable alloreactive CD4+ clones, the Treg-derived fraction averaged about 75% with siplizumab versus 25% to 30% in control reactions. Compared with memory T cells, unstimulated naive T cells appeared more diverse, and naive cells seemed to make a substantial contribution to the alloresponse. Siplizumab significantly lowered the cumulative frequency of alloreactive sequences that could be traced to unstimulated CD4+ memory T cells. About 80-96% of proliferating CD4+ or CD8+ clones could not be given a naive or memory phenotype. Because sequences at frequencies below about 10^-5 were poorly captured, only a minor fraction of alloreactive clones could be mapped back to unstimulated subsets. The suppressive function of proliferating Tregs from siplizumab cultures was not functionally confirmed.

The CDR3 measures 14 amino acids from cysteine to phenylalanine. This entry keeps only the CDR3 DNA: 42 bases, framed from base 1. Per the germline V gene (reference sequence), MNHEY is the CDR1 and SMNVEV is the CDR2. V lost 5 bases and J lost 0 bases; the stretch between them is 5 bases long. Libraries were built with the immunoSEQ multiplex PCR assay. Some 100,000 TCR templates per sample were assayed by the deep sequencing platform. Genomic DNA extracted from sorted T cells was used for TCRbeta CDR3 sequencing. The original methods were these. The R programming language was used for clonal analysis of the TCRbeta CDR3 data. Alloreactive CD4+ and CD8+ clones were identified by comparing unstimulated samples to CFSE-low samples taken after the reaction. By matching sequences to the repertoires of sorted unstimulated Treg and non-Treg cells, each alloreactive CD4+ clone was assigned a regulatory or non-regulatory origin. Sourced from immuneACCESS, this table was stored by TCRdb with only in-frame sequences that have V and J called. A share of the clones is absent; for the studies checked, an unresolved V gene accounts for under half, and the remainder has no known explanation. V, J and clone size are taken as reported in that table, and D and trimming were inferred from the DNA itself. The sample table holds some 80,000 clones, of which 95% were seen once. The ten biggest clones cover about 18% of the sample.

The rearrangement combines TRBV27 with TRBJ2-6; the D gene is not confidently resolved. The TCR sequence derives from a human donor in good health. Material: CD8+ T cells sorted from blood. The nucleotide sequence reads as follows: TGTGCCAGCAGTGCCTCCTCTGGGGCCAACGTCCTGACTTTC. This translates into CASSASSGANVLTF. Here the CDR3 is joined to the reference TRBV27 and TRBJ2-6 genes, and the full variable domain is: EAQVTQNPRYLITVTGKKLTVTCSQNMNHEYMSWYRQDPGLGLRQIYYSMNVEVTDKGDVPEGYKVSRKEKRNFPLILESPSPNQTSLYFCASSASSGANVLTFGAGSRLTVL.